The table lists the clone carrying this T cell receptor (beta chain) with many counts. The antigen is not known. The data originate from a study of T-cell memory formation after mild COVID-19. General study points: The main location of contracting CD4+ clones was CM and EM, and that of contracting CD8+ clones was EMRA. Later expanders leaned CD4+, whereas clones that contracted between day 15 and 85 were balanced CD4/CD8. The pre-infection memory compartment contained some responding clones, suggesting cross-reactive memory joined.

Germline trimming cut 0 bases from V and 6 bases from J; bases unmatched to any gene: 2. There are 15 residues in the CDR3. Germline V gene sequence: CDR1 MRHNA, CDR2 SNTAGT. One entry per CDR3 protein results from TCRdb running MiXCR on the 5' RACE reads. The sample shows around 340,000 distinct CDR3 sequences, around a sixth of them seen only once. The sample comprised PBMCs or a T cell subset sorted from them (not recorded which). This clonotype originated in a man in his late teens or twenties who had mild COVID-19 (a few samples of this study predate the infection). Cell type and time point are not known. The gene calls are TRBV6-4 and TRBJ2-1, with 10 bases lining up with TRBD2. The DNA for the CDR3 is TGTGCCAGCAGTGACTCAGCGGGGGGGCCCAATGAGCAGTTCTTC. Its translation: CASSDSAGGPNEQFF.